What follows are 19 T cell receptor beta chains derived from one specimen sequenced in a study of naive and memory T cell subsets. A UMI-containing oligonucleotide was joined by 3' ligation to the TCR cDNA template. Amplification of ligated cDNA took four PCR rounds with SP2 and nested alpha and beta constant primers. Via MiXCR, TCRdb re-called the 5' RACE reads, giving one row per CDR3 protein. Among about 62,000 distinct CDR3 sequences listed, under 10% were seen once. These TCRs come from a female donor in good health.

This clonotype has more than one count but fewer than ten. V usage is TRBV6-6 and J usage is TRBJ2-3; 9 nucleotides match TRBD2. The junction had 3 bases not matched to a gene; V was cut back by 6 bases and J by 5 bases. CDR3 length: 13 amino acids. Germline CDR1 reads MNHNY; CDR2 reads SVGAGI (reference sequence). CDR3 nucleotide sequence: TGTGCCAGCAGACATAGCGGGGGAGATACGCAGTATTTT. Protein sequence: CASRHSGGDTQYF.

This clonotype appeared a few times. The rearrangement links TRBV10-3 to TRBJ2-5, with TRBD2 identical over 7 bases. CDR3 length: 15 amino acids. CDR1 and CDR2 (germline): ENHRY, SYGVKD. Trimming took 6 bases from V and 1 from J; bases not matched to a gene: 8. The CDR3 loop is CAISPTGTTQETQYF. DNA for the CDR3: TGTGCCATCAGCCCCACCGGGACTACCCAAGAGACCCAGTACTTC.

The chain combines TRBV6-4 with TRBJ2-1; TRBD1 agrees at 10 bases. The CDR3 is 16 amino acids. Per the germline V gene, CDR1 is MRHNA and CDR2 is SNTAGT. Trimming cost V 5 bases and J 7 bases; bases outside gene matches: 11. The CDR3 DNA reads as TGTGCCAGCAGTCTTCTTCCGGGACAGGGGAGGAATGAGCAGTTCTTC. Translated: CASSLLPGQGRNEQFF.

The chain joins TRBV24-1 to TRBJ2-3; D ambiguous. The germline V gene has CDR1 KGHDR and CDR2 SFDVKD. CDR3 length equals 13 residues. Trimming cost V 1 base and J 11 bases, with 12 bases left between them. This CDR3 is CATSDFSSSGQYF. In DNA form, the CDR3 reads TGTGCCACCAGTGATTTCTCTTCCTCAGGGCAGTATTTT.

This clonotype occurred a few times. This chain links TRBV6-2 or TRBV6-3 with TRBJ2-7; D gene unclear. The V gene lost 6 bases and the J gene lost 3 bases, with 9 bases spanning the gap. This CDR3 spans 12 amino acids. CDR1 is MNHEY, CDR2 SVGEGT, per germline. The DNA for the CDR3 is TGTGCCAGCAGGTCCCCCAACTACGAGCAGTACTTC. Protein: CASRSPNYEQYF.

This chain joins TRBV28 and TRBJ2-3; the D gene is possibly TRBD2 (7 bases). From germline, CDR1 is MDHEN and CDR2 SYDVKM. The CDR3 runs to 15 residues. V lost 2 bases and J lost 4, with 13 bases in between. The CDR3, as DNA: TGTGCCAGCAGTTTAAGGGGGGGGCCGGCAGATACGCAGTATTTT. Translated, it gives CASSLRGGPADTQYF.

The chain employs TRBV9 and TRBJ2-2; TRBD2 agrees at 11 bases. J was trimmed by 6 bases and V by 2 bases; bases with no gene match: 3. The CDR3 is 15 residues long. Germline CDR1 and CDR2: SGDLS and YYNGEE. The CDR3 here is CASSVELAGAGELFF. CDR3 in DNA: TGTGCCAGCAGCGTTGAACTAGCGGGAGCCGGGGAGCTGTTTTTT.

The V gene is TRBV7-4, the J gene TRBJ2-7; the D is unclear. The CDR3 extends over 15 amino acids. Germline CDR1 and CDR2: SGHVT and SQSDAQ. Trimming removed 8 bases from V and 3 bases from J, with 20 bases in between. The CDR3 nucleotides read TGTGCCAGCTCCTTAGACCCCGGCCCAATCTACGAGCAGTACTTC. Residues: CASSLDPGPIYEQYF.

This clonotype was counted at least ten times. V and J are TRBV3-1 and TRBJ2-1; D remains unclear. The CDR3 totals 15 residues. Germline V lookup: CDR1 LGHDT, CDR2 YNNKEL (reference sequence). V was trimmed by 4 bases and J by 0 bases, leaving 10 bases between them. The CDR3 DNA follows: TGTGCCAGCAGCCCGAATGAGTACTCCTACAATGAGCAGTTCTTC. Protein product: CASSPNEYSYNEQFF.

This clonotype was counted between two and nine times. The rearrangement links TRBV6-5 to TRBJ2-6, with D perhaps given as TRBD1 or TRBD2 (5 bases each). Trimming took 6 bases from V and 1 from J, leaving 16 bases between them. Germline assignment: CDR1 MNHEY and CDR2 SVGAGI. This CDR3 has 17 amino acids. CDR3 in DNA: TGTGCCAGCAGCCCGGGACGGACGCTGTCTGGGGCCAACGTCCTGACTTTC. Translated: CASSPGRTLSGANVLTF.

This clonotype was recorded many times. The gene calls are TRBV6-5 and TRBJ1-5; unclear D gene. The germline V gene encodes CDR1 MNHEY and CDR2 SVGAGI. The V end was cut by 6 bases, the J end by 4 bases, with 16 bases between. This CDR3 is built from 15 residues. The CDR3 here is CASSISVGYNQPQHF. CDR3 bases: TGTGCCAGCAGCATATCGGTGGGGTATAATCAGCCCCAGCATTTT.

This clonotype was found a few times. This sequence joins TRBV7-9 and TRBJ2-7, with a possible D match to TRBD2 (5 bases). Trimming left V 1 base short and J 5 bases short, with 18 bases between. Germline V CDR1 and CDR2: SEHNR, FQNEAQ (reference sequence). The CDR3 consists of 16 residues. The CDR3 DNA reads as TGTGCCAGCAGCTTAGGCCCGAGGGAGATGGGTAACGAGCAGTACTTC. Translation: CASSLGPREMGNEQYF.

This clonotype occurred a few times. The V gene is TRBV12-3 or TRBV12-4, the J gene TRBJ2-4; D unclear. The CDR3 totals 12 residues. Trimming removed 0 bases from V and 15 bases from J, with 12 bases in between. The CDR3: CASSLAGGSRYF. DNA of the CDR3: TGTGCCAGCAGTTTAGCCGGTGGATCTCGGTACTTC.

The V gene is TRBV18, the J gene TRBJ2-3, with a possible D match to TRBD2 (5 bases). CDR3 length: 15 amino acids. Trimming cost V 3 bases and J 2 bases, with 12 bases left between them. Germline assignment: CDR1 KGHSH and CDR2 LQKENI. CDR3 in DNA: TGTGCCAGCTCACCCCGGCTAGCCAACACAGATACGCAGTATTTT. Its translation: CASSPRLANTDTQYF. Looking up the rest from reference TRBV18 and TRBJ2-3 gives the full variable domain: NAGVMQNPRHLVRRRGQEARLRCSPMKGHSHVYWYRQLPEEGLKFMVYLQKENIIDESGMPKERFSAEFPKEGPSILRIQQVVRGDSAAYFCASSPRLANTDTQYFGPGTRLTVL.

The gene calls are TRBV27 and TRBJ2-2, with D possibly TRBD1 on 7 matching bases. Germline V CDR1 and CDR2: MNHEY, SMNVEV (reference sequence). This CDR3 contains 20 residues. V was shortened by 6 bases and J by 4 bases, with 30 bases between the two germline ends. The CDR3 reads CASSRTAMGQTWRVTGELFF. Here the CDR3 DNA reads TGTGCCAGCAGCCGGACGGCGATGGGACAGACATGGAGGGTCACCGGGGAGCTGTTTTTT.

This clonotype was observed at least ten times. The chain has TRBV20-1 and TRBJ2-7; 12 nucleotides agree with TRBD2. This CDR3 has 15 residues. V trimming: 5 bases; J trimming: 3 bases; junction bases outside the gene matches: 8. Germline CDR1 is DFQATT and CDR2 is SNEGSKA (reference sequence). The CDR3 is CSAPDRLAGVYEQYF. CDR3 DNA sequence: TGCAGTGCTCCTGATCGACTAGCGGGAGTCTACGAGCAGTACTTC.

This clonotype occurred a few times. The genes are TRBV18 and TRBJ2-3; 8 bases are a match to TRBD2. The CDR3 consists of 16 residues. Unmatched junction bases numbered 6, after V lost 1 base and J lost 3 bases. CDR1 is KGHSH and CDR2 is LQKENI in the germline V gene. CDR3 in amino acids: CASSPQPGGRTDTQYF. CDR3 DNA: TGTGCCAGCTCACCACAGCCGGGGGGGCGAACAGATACGCAGTATTTT.

This clonotype has only a few counts. CDR3 amino acids: CASSSLGGDDEQYF. CDR3 nucleotides: TGCGCCAGCAGCTCGCTGGGCGGAGATGACGAGCAGTACTTC. V gene TRBV5-1 combines with J gene TRBJ2-7; D is ambiguous. Per germline, CDR1 SGHRS and CDR2 YFSETQ. This CDR3 contains 14 residues. Trimming shortened V by 3 bases and J by 5 bases, and 15 bases separated the two germline ends.

This clonotype has just a few counts. This sequence joins TRBV6-5 and TRBJ2-1, with 8 nucleotides matching TRBD2. CDR3 size: 15 residues. The germline V gene has CDR1 MNHEY and CDR2 SVGAGI. With 6 bases clipped from V and 4 bases from J, the junction kept 8 bases outside the gene matches. CDR3 nucleotide sequence: TGTGCCAGCAGAAGAACTAGCGGACGTTACAATGAGCAGTTCTTC. The encoded protein is CASRRTSGRYNEQFF.